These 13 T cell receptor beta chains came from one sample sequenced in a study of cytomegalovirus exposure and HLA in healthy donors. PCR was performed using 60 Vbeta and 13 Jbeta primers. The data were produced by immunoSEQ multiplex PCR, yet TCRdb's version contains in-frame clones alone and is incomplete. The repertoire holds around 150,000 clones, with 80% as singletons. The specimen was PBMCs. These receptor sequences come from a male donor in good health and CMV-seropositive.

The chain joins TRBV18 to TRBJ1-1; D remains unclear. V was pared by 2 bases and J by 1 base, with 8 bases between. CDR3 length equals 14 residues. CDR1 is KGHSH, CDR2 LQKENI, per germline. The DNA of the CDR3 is TGTGCCAGCTCACCAGGGAGTGGGAACACTGAAGCTTTCTTT. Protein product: CASSPGSGNTEAFF. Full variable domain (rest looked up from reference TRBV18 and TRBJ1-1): NAGVMQNPRHLVRRRGQEARLRCSPMKGHSHVYWYRQLPEEGLKFMVYLQKENIIDESGMPKERFSAEFPKEGPSILRIQQVVRGDSAAYFCASSPGSGNTEAFFGQGTRLTVV.

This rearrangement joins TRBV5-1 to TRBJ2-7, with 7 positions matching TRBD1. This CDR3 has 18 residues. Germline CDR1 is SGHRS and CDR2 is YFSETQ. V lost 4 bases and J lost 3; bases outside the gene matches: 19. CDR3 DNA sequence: TGCGCCAGCAGCCCGAGAGCAGGGACAGCCTTATCTAACTACGAGCAGTACTTC. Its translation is CASSPRAGTALSNYEQYF.

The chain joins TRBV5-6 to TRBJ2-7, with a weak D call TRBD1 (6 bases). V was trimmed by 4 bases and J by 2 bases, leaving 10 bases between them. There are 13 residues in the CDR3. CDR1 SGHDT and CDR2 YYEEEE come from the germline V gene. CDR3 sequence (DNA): TGTGCCAGCAGCCGGGACACGACCTACGAGCAGTACTTC. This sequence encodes CASSRDTTYEQYF.

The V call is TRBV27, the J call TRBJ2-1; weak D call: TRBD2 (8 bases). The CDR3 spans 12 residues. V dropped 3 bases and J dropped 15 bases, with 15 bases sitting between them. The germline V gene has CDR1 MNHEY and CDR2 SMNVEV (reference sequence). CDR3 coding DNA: TGTGCCAGCAGTTTCTACGGGAGGGGGCTGTTCTTC. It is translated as CASSFYGRGLFF.

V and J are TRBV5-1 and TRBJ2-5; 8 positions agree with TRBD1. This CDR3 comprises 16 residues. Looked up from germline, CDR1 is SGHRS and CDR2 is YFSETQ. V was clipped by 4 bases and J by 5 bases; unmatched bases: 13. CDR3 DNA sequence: TGCGCCAGCAGCCCCGGGACAGGTTCTTTAGGGGAGACCCAGTACTTC. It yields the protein CASSPGTGSLGETQYF.

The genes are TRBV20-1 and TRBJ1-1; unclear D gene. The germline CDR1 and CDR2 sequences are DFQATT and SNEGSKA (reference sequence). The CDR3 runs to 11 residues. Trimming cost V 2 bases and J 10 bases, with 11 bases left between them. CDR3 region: CSARLDWGAFF. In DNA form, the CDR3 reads TGCAGTGCTAGACTGGACTGGGGAGCTTTCTTT.

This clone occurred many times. CDR3 in amino acids: CASSPRGTPPIGYTF. The CDR3 bases are TGCGCCAGCAGCCCGAGGGGGACACCCCCCATTGGCTACACCTTC. The chain couples TRBV4-1 to TRBJ1-2; a weak D match, TRBD1 (6 bases). V was shortened by 4 bases and J by 7 bases, with 19 bases between the two germline ends. Looked up from germline, CDR1 is MGHRA and CDR2 is YSYEKL. The CDR3 extends over 15 amino acids.

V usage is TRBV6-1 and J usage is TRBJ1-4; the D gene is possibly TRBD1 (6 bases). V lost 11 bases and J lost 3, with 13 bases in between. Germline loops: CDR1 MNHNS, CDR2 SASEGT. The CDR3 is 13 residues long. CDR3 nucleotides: TGTGCCTCCAGGGGCCAGCCTAATGAAAAACTGTTTTTT. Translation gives CASRGQPNEKLFF.

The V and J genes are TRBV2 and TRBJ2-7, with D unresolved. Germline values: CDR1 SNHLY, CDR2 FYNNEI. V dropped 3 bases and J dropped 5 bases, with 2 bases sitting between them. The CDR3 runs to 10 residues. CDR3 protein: CASSDNEQYF. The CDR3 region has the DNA TGTGCCAGCAGTGACAACGAGCAGTACTTC.

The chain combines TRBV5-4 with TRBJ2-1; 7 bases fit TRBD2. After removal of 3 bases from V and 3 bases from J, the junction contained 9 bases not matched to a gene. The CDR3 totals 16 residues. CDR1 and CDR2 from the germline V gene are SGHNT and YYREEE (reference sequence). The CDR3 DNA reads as TGTGCCAGCAGCTGGGGAGGGGCTACAAACTACAATGAGCAGTTCTTC. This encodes CASSWGGATNYNEQFF.

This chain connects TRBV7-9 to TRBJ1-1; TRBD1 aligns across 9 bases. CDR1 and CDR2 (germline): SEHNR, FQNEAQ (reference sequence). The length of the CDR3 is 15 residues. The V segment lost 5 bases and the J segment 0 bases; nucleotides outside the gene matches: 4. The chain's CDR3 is CASSITGGLNTEAFF. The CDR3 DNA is TGTGCCAGCAGCATCACAGGGGGCTTGAACACTGAAGCTTTCTTT.

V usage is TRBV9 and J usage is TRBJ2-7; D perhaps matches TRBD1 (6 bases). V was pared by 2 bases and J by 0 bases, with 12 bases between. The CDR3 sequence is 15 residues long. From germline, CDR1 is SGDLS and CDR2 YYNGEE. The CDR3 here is CASSVGWDTSYEQYF. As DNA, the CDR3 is TGTGCCAGCAGCGTTGGTTGGGACACCTCCTACGAGCAGTACTTC.

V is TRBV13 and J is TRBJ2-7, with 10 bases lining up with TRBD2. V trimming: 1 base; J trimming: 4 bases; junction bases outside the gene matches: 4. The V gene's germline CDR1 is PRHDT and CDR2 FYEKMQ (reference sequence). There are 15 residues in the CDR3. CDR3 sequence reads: CASSLVPSGGYEQYF. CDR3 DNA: TGTGCCAGCAGCTTAGTTCCTAGCGGGGGATACGAGCAGTACTTC.